These T cell receptor beta chains were read from a single sample in a study of blood T cell repertoires in COVID-19. Here immunoSEQ multiplex PCR was the method, and the copy in TCRdb shows in-frame clones only, minus some. This sample yields 250,000 to 350,000 clones, of which over 75% are seen a single time; about 1.1% belongs to the top ten. The sample was PBMCs or T cells enriched from blood (not recorded which). The source is a woman under 40 who had recovered from COVID-19. Each CDR3 is given with its conserved first and last residue. A D gene is named only where the DNA matches it firmly. A clone size is listed for some rows: how often the clone was seen (once, few, many), or a class if it is expanded.

clone size: -; J gene: TRBJ1-1; V gene: TRBV10-2; D gene: TRBD1; CDR3 length: 12; CDR3 protein: CASSVDRAEAFF; CDR3 DNA: TGCGCCAGCAGTGTAGACAGGGCCGAAGCTTTCTTT
clone size: -; J gene: TRBJ2-5; V gene: TRBV28; D gene: TRBD2; CDR3 length: 15; CDR3 protein: CASSQEREVQETQYF; CDR3 DNA: TGTGCCAGCAGTCAAGAGCGGGAGGTACAAGAGACCCAGTACTTC
clone size: -; J gene: TRBJ1-5; V gene: TRBV19; D gene: TRBD1; CDR3 length: 13; CDR3 protein: CASVTGDYQPQHF; CDR3 DNA: TGTGCCAGTGTTACAGGGGATTATCAGCCCCAGCATTTT
clone size: once; J gene: TRBJ2-7; V gene: TRBV10-3; D gene: TRBD1; CDR3 length: 14; CDR3 protein: CAISRDRGRYEQYF; CDR3 DNA: TGTGCCATCAGTAGGGACAGGGGAAGGTACGAGCAGTACTTC
clone size: -; J gene: TRBJ2-1; V gene: TRBV14; D gene: -; CDR3 length: 15; CDR3 protein: CASSQEDRSYNEQFF; CDR3 DNA: TGTGCCAGCAGCCAAGAGGACAGATCCTACAATGAGCAGTTCTTC
clone size: once; J gene: TRBJ1-2; V gene: TRBV5-6; D gene: -; CDR3 length: 15; CDR3 protein: CASSLQQFSYYGYTF; CDR3 DNA: TGTGCCAGCAGCTTGCAACAGTTCTCATACTATGGCTACACCTTC
clone size: -; J gene: TRBJ2-2; V gene: TRBV24-1; D gene: TRBD2; CDR3 length: 17; CDR3 protein: CATSDFGLAGSTGELFF; CDR3 DNA: TGTGCCACCAGTGACTTCGGACTAGCGGGAAGTACCGGGGAGCTGTTTTTT
clone size: -; J gene: TRBJ2-5; V gene: TRBV5-1; D gene: -; CDR3 length: 17; CDR3 protein: CASSLEPGLRSQETQYF; CDR3 DNA: TGCGCCAGCAGCTTGGAACCGGGACTTCGATCCCAAGAGACCCAGTACTTC
clone size: once; J gene: TRBJ2-7; V gene: TRBV28; D gene: -; CDR3 length: 12; CDR3 protein: CASTRSSYEQYF; CDR3 DNA: TGTGCCAGCACCCGGAGCTCCTACGAGCAGTACTTC
clone size: -; J gene: TRBJ1-1; V gene: TRBV5-1; D gene: -; CDR3 length: 15; CDR3 protein: CASSLGQGMGTEAFF; CDR3 DNA: TGCGCCAGCAGCTTGGGGCAGGGGATGGGGACTGAAGCTTTCTTT
clone size: -; J gene: TRBJ1-1; V gene: TRBV6-4; D gene: -; CDR3 length: 14; CDR3 protein: CASRRGARDTEAFF; CDR3 DNA: TGTGCCAGCAGGCGGGGGGCGCGTGACACTGAAGCTTTCTTT
clone size: -; J gene: TRBJ2-7; V gene: TRBV5-1; D gene: TRBD1; CDR3 length: 14; CDR3 protein: CASSSWTGIWGQYF; CDR3 DNA: TGCGCCAGCAGCTCTTGGACAGGCATCTGGGGGCAGTACTTC
clone size: -; J gene: TRBJ1-3; V gene: TRBV11-3; D gene: -; CDR3 length: 13; CDR3 protein: CASSLGTGNTIYF; CDR3 DNA: TGTGCCAGCAGCTTGGGCACTGGAAACACCATATATTTT
clone size: -; J gene: TRBJ1-3; V gene: TRBV28; D gene: -; CDR3 length: 14; CDR3 protein: CASNFGFSGNTIYF; CDR3 DNA: TGTGCCAGCAACTTCGGGTTCTCTGGAAACACCATATATTTT
clone size: -; J gene: TRBJ2-7; V gene: TRBV7-9; D gene: TRBD1; CDR3 length: 13; CDR3 protein: CASSARGILEQYF; CDR3 DNA: TGTGCCAGCAGCGCCAGGGGGATACTCGAGCAGTACTTC
clone size: -; J gene: TRBJ1-2; V gene: TRBV29-1; D gene: TRBD1; CDR3 length: 13; CDR3 protein: CSAVDRGPYGYTF; CDR3 DNA: TGCAGCGCCGTAGACAGGGGTCCCTATGGCTACACCTTC
clone size: -; J gene: TRBJ2-1; V gene: TRBV7-9; D gene: -; CDR3 length: 15; CDR3 protein: CASSYGVAGQHEQFF; CDR3 DNA: TGTGCCAGCAGCTATGGGGTGGCGGGCCAGCATGAGCAGTTCTTC
clone size: -; J gene: TRBJ2-3; V gene: TRBV28; D gene: TRBD2; CDR3 length: 13; CDR3 protein: CASAGLAPDTQYF; CDR3 DNA: TGTGCCAGCGCCGGACTAGCGCCAGATACGCAGTATTTT
clone size: once; J gene: TRBJ2-5; V gene: TRBV21-1; D gene: -; CDR3 length: 15; CDR3 protein: CASRTGQTVQETQYF; CDR3 DNA: TGTGCCAGCAGAACCGGACAGACGGTACAAGAGACCCAGTACTTC
clone size: -; J gene: TRBJ1-5; V gene: TRBV19; D gene: -; CDR3 length: 15; CDR3 protein: CASRTPGLVNQPQHF; CDR3 DNA: TGTGCCAGTAGAACCCCGGGACTCGTAAATCAGCCCCAGCATTTT
clone size: -; J gene: TRBJ1-2; V gene: TRBV2; D gene: TRBD1; CDR3 length: 15; CDR3 protein: CASGQGANYLYGYTF; CDR3 DNA: TGTGCCAGCGGGCAGGGGGCCAACTACCTCTATGGCTACACCTTC